The entry below describes one T cell receptor (beta chain). What it binds is unknown. These data belong to a study of shared clonotypes between healthy human individuals. Across the whole study: CD4 naive cells filled three plates per donor, CD4 memory three, CD8 naive two and CD8 memory one.

As originally analysed: Filtering differed, since immunoSEQ gave only junction sequences and no quality scores. Libraries were prepared by immunoSEQ multiplex PCR; TCRdb keeps only in-frame clonotypes and omits some of them. That table furnishes V, J and clone size, whereas the DNA furnished D and trimming. The sample has some 2.1 million clones, about 95% seen once; the top ten hold 0.13%. Broader study findings: Clonotype sharing among donors, it was expected, would be affected by sequencing depth. The naive CD4 repertoires of a handful of donors were compared, and approximately 5% of clonotypes were shared.

The CDR3 contains 14 residues. With 5 bases clipped from V and 10 bases from J, the junction kept 7 bases outside the gene matches. CDR1 and CDR2 from the germline V gene are SNHLY and FYNNEI. V usage is TRBV2 and J usage is TRBJ1-6, with 8 bases matching TRBD1. The TCR was taken from a man younger than 35 in good health. Input material: naive CD4+ T cells sorted from blood. Specified subset: CD45RA+ positively selected. The CDR3 region has the DNA TGTGCCAGCAGTTCCGACAGGGGCTACTCACCCCTCCACTTT. Translated: CASSSDRGYSPLHF.